These 27 T cell receptor beta chains share one sample of origin, sequenced in a study of T cell repertoires in cytomegalovirus infection. TCRdb ran MiXCR on the reads and lists one entry per CDR3 protein. The sample holds nearly 650,000 distinct CDR3 sequences, about 24% seen once. Sequencing was carried out using CD8+ T cells from PBMCs. The receptors stem from a human donor in good health (CMV status not recorded). Some clones in this sample may be carry-over from other donors' samples.

The rearrangement uses TRBV13 and TRBJ2-3; D unclear. V lost 0 bases and J 5 bases, leaving 15 bases between the germline ends. Germline values: CDR1 PRHDT, CDR2 FYEKMQ (reference sequence). CDR3 length equals 16 residues. CDR3 region: CASSLGSGASLDTQYF. The DNA for the CDR3 is TGTGCCAGCAGCTTAGGATCGGGCGCATCCCTAGATACGCAGTATTTT. The entire variable domain, with the rest obtained from reference TRBV13 and TRBJ2-3, is as follows: AAGVIQSPRHLIKEKRETATLKCYPIPRHDTVYWYQQGPGQDPQFLISFYEKMQSDKGSIPDRFSAQQFSDYHSELNMSSLELGDSALYFCASSLGSGASLDTQYFGPGTRLTVL.

This clonotype was counted at least ten times. The gene calls are TRBV7-6 and TRBJ2-7; D is ambiguous. Per germline, CDR1 SGHVS and CDR2 FNYEAQ. V was trimmed by 5 bases and J by 7 bases, leaving 15 bases between them. The CDR3 is 13 residues long. As DNA, the CDR3 is TGTGCCAGCAGCCTAGGTGTACTACGGGAGCAGTACTTC. Amino acids: CASSLGVLREQYF.

Only a few counts were recorded for this clonotype. The chain carries TRBV29-1 and TRBJ1-2, with a possible D match to TRBD1 (6 bases). Germline V gives CDR1 SQVTM, CDR2 ANQGSEA. The CDR3 covers 13 residues. V lost 6 bases and J 5 bases, leaving 16 bases between the germline ends. This CDR3 reads CSVPQGSPYGYTF. CDR3 DNA sequence: TGCAGCGTACCTCAGGGGTCTCCGTATGGCTACACCTTC.

This clonotype was recorded only once. The rearrangement links TRBV14 to TRBJ2-3, with TRBD2 as a possible D gene (5 bases). The germline V and J ends were trimmed by 0 bases and 6 bases, with 16 bases remaining between them. Germline values: CDR1 SGHDN, CDR2 FVKESK. The CDR3 length is 16 residues. CDR3 sequence reads: CASSQDPEVRGDTQYF. CDR3 nucleotides: TGTGCCAGCAGCCAAGATCCGGAGGTTCGTGGGGATACGCAGTATTTT.

The CDR3 spells CASSLKGTSSEQFF. The CDR3 nucleotides read TGTGCCAGCAGTTTAAAGGGGACGAGTAGTGAGCAGTTCTTC. The chain has TRBV12-3 or TRBV12-4 and TRBJ2-1; either TRBD1 or TRBD2 may fit D (5 bases each). The CDR3 runs to 14 residues. Trimming removed 2 bases at V and 9 bases at J, with 14 bases between.

Only a few counts were recorded for this clonotype. Written as DNA, the CDR3 is TGTGCCAGCAGAGGGACAGGGGAGTACGAAATCTACGAGCAGTACTTC. Translated, it gives CASRGTGEYEIYEQYF. The chain recombines TRBV2 with TRBJ2-7, with 10 bases fitting TRBD1. CDR3 length equals 16 residues. Germline assignment: CDR1 SNHLY and CDR2 FYNNEI. The V gene end was trimmed by 6 bases and the J gene end by 3 bases; junction bases not matched to a gene: 11.

The J gene is TRBJ2-5, the V gene TRBV6-1; D remains unclear. V was trimmed by 4 bases and J by 2 bases, leaving 20 bases between them. There are 17 residues in the CDR3. CDR1 and CDR2 from the germline V gene are MNHNS and SASEGT. CDR3 protein: CASSGRPIHGPQETQYF. The CDR3 nucleotides read TGTGCCAGCAGTGGCCGCCCCATACACGGACCGCAAGAGACCCAGTACTTC.

This clonotype was seen only once. V and J are TRBV27 and TRBJ2-1; D gene uncertain. The CDR3 totals 14 residues. V was trimmed by 5 bases and J by 7 bases, leaving 15 bases between them. Germline V gene lookup returns CDR1 MNHEY and CDR2 SMNVEV (reference sequence). The CDR3 nucleotides read TGTGCCAGCAGTAGTCAGCCCCTCAGGAATGAGCAGTTCTTC. Translating it yields CASSSQPLRNEQFF.

This clonotype was seen more than once but under ten times. In DNA, the CDR3 is TGTGCTAGTGGTTTGCCAGGGCGGCCCCAGCATTTT. Its translation is CASGLPGRPQHF. The V call is TRBV12-5, the J call TRBJ1-5, with a possible D match to TRBD1 (5 bases). The CDR3 length is 12 residues. Trimming took off 2 bases at V and 9 bases at J, with 8 bases between the two ends. Germline CDR1 is LGHNT and CDR2 is FRNRAP.

Many counts were recorded for this clonotype. The chain joins TRBV7-6 to TRBJ1-4, with 8 bases fitting TRBD1. Germline lookup yields CDR1 SGHVS and CDR2 FNYEAQ. V lost 5 bases, J lost 2 bases, and 4 bases stayed unmatched. This CDR3 spans 15 amino acids. CDR3 nucleotide sequence: TGTGCCAGCAGCCCCAGGGACAGGACTAATGAAAAACTGTTTTTT. Protein sequence: CASSPRDRTNEKLFF.

V is TRBV5-1 and J is TRBJ2-7, with D perhaps matching TRBD2 (5 bases). V was trimmed by 4 bases and J by 0 bases, leaving 11 bases between them. The CDR3 runs to 14 residues. CDR1 is SGHRS and CDR2 is YFSETQ in the germline V gene. CDR3 amino acids: CASSGGLASYEQYF. The CDR3 coding sequence is TGCGCCAGCAGCGGAGGACTGGCCTCCTACGAGCAGTACTTC.

This clonotype was detected only a few times. The genes are TRBV6-5 and TRBJ2-2; 7 bases line up with TRBD2. The CDR3 runs to 17 residues. The germline V gene has CDR1 MNHEY and CDR2 SVGAGI. V lost 2 bases, J lost 6 bases, and 12 bases stayed unmatched. CDR3 coding DNA: TGTGCCAGCAGTTACCGGACTAGAAATTGGGCGTCCGGGGAGCTGTTTTTT. It codes for CASSYRTRNWASGELFF.

At least ten counts were recorded for this clonotype. The chain links TRBV7-8 to TRBJ2-2; tentatively, D is TRBD1 (6 bases). Trimming cost V 2 bases and J 2 bases, with 15 bases left between them. In germline, CDR1 is SGHVS, CDR2 FQNEAQ. CDR3 length: 17 residues. The CDR3 sequence: CASSLPLGTHNTGELFF. The DNA for the CDR3 is TGTGCCAGCAGCTTACCGCTAGGGACACATAACACCGGGGAGCTGTTTTTT.

This clonotype was found a few times. The gene calls are TRBV20-1 and TRBJ1-1; TRBD1 is a possible D gene (6 bases). There are 13 residues in the CDR3. Germline loops: CDR1 DFQATT, CDR2 SNEGSKA (reference sequence). V gave up 5 bases and J gave up 3 bases, with 13 bases separating them. CDR3 residues: CSALTGMDTEAFF. The CDR3 DNA follows: TGCAGTGCTTTAACAGGGATGGACACTGAAGCTTTCTTT.

This chain joins TRBV28 and TRBJ2-7, with a tentative D call TRBD1 (5 bases). Trimming took off 2 bases at V and 2 bases at J, with 16 bases between the two ends. CDR1 MDHEN and CDR2 SYDVKM come from the germline V gene. CDR3 length equals 16 residues. The CDR3 spells CASSLGARTFPYEQYV. CDR3 sequence (DNA): TGTGCCAGCAGTTTAGGGGCACGGACCTTTCCCTACGAGCAGTACGTC.

There are many counts of this clonotype. Here the CDR3 reads CASSPILAGEGNEQFF. The CDR3 bases are TGTGCCAGCAGCCCCATACTAGCGGGGGAAGGCAATGAGCAGTTCTTC. V and J are TRBV7-9 and TRBJ2-1; 11 bases are shared with TRBD2. V shed 5 bases, J shed 6 bases, and the junction held 9 bases outside the gene matches. Germline-derived CDR1 and CDR2 are SEHNR and FQNEAQ (reference sequence). This CDR3 region has 16 residues.

This chain joins TRBV29-1 and TRBJ2-7, with D possibly being TRBD2 (7 bases). Germline V gene data show CDR1 as SQVTM and CDR2 as ANQGSEA. The CDR3 loop spans 14 amino acids. V lost 3 bases and J lost 1, with 13 bases in between. The CDR3 loop reads CSVEGGGLSYEQYF. The CDR3 nucleotides read TGCAGCGTTGAGGGGGGGGGCTTATCCTACGAGCAGTACTTC.

The chain has TRBV20-1 and TRBJ1-2; D is unclear. With 5 bases removed from V and 7 bases from J, the gap between germline ends came to 14 bases. CDR1 is DFQATT and CDR2 is SNEGSKA in the germline V gene (reference sequence). The CDR3 sequence is 12 residues long. This CDR3 is CSAPVGDIGYTF. The CDR3 DNA reads as TGCAGTGCTCCGGTGGGAGATATTGGCTACACCTTC.

The chain joins TRBV20-1 to TRBJ2-4; 9 bases map to TRBD1. Trimming cost V 3 bases and J 0 bases; bases outside gene matches: 3. Germline values: CDR1 DFQATT, CDR2 SNEGSKA (reference sequence). The CDR3 consists of 15 residues. The CDR3 DNA reads as TGCAGTGCTAGGGACAGGGGATTAGCCAAAAACATTCAGTACTTC. It translates to CSARDRGLAKNIQYF.

This clonotype was found a few times. The V gene is TRBV4-2, the J gene TRBJ2-1; the match to TRBD2 covers 8 bases. V dropped 4 bases and J dropped 7; count of bases not matched to a gene: 9. This CDR3 spans 15 amino acids. Germline lookup yields CDR1 LGHNA and CDR2 YNFKEQ. As DNA, the CDR3 is TGTGCCAGCAGCCCCCGGGAGGGTAGCGGGAATGAGCAGTTCTTC. Translation: CASSPREGSGNEQFF.

The J gene is TRBJ2-7, the V gene TRBV20-1; D is unclear. CDR1 DFQATT and CDR2 SNEGSKA come from the germline V gene (reference sequence). The germline V and J ends were trimmed by 0 bases and 3 bases, with 9 bases remaining between them. CDR3 length: 13 amino acids. CDR3: CSARDRRRYEQYV. The CDR3 DNA sequence: TGCAGTGCTAGAGATCGGCGCCGCTACGAGCAGTACGTC.

This clonotype was seen a handful of times. CDR3 sequence reads: CASPGRAHEQYV. CDR3 coding DNA: TGTGCCAGCCCAGGGCGGGCCCACGAGCAGTACGTC. This chain joins TRBV2 and TRBJ2-7, with D perhaps matching TRBD1 or TRBD2 (5 bases each). This CDR3 is 12 amino acids long. Germline-derived CDR1 and CDR2 are SNHLY and FYNNEI. V lost 8 bases, J lost 5 bases, and 13 bases lay in between.

This clonotype was detected many times. The chain links TRBV7-9 to TRBJ2-3; D not resolved. The CDR3 covers 11 residues. Germline assignment: CDR1 SEHNR and CDR2 FQNEAQ (reference sequence). Trimming pared 5 bases from V and 6 bases from J, leaving 6 bases between. The CDR3: CASSPRDTQYF. CDR3 bases: TGTGCCAGCAGCCCCCGGGATACGCAGTATTTT.

The chain recombines TRBV27 with TRBJ1-1; 7 nucleotides align to TRBD1. CDR3 length: 15 amino acids. Germline CDR1 reads MNHEY; CDR2 reads SMNVEV (reference sequence). V shed 7 bases, J shed 6 bases, and the junction held 14 bases outside the gene matches. DNA for the CDR3: TGTGCCAGCACCCCGGGACAGCATCTTGGCGCTGAAGCTTTCTTT. Translating it yields CASTPGQHLGAEAFF.

In its sample, this clonotype was seen once. The chain uses TRBV10-1 and TRBJ2-1; TRBD1 agrees at 7 bases. The V and J ends lost 1 base and 6 bases, in that order; junction bases with no gene match: 6. From germline, CDR1 is WNHNN and CDR2 SYGVQD (reference sequence). The CDR3 is 15 residues long. The CDR3 bases are TGCGCCAGCAGTGAGTTACAGGGGACGGTCAATGAGCAGTTCTTC. This translates into CASSELQGTVNEQFF.

V gene TRBV25-1 combines with J gene TRBJ2-2; 12 bases are shared with TRBD2. CDR3 length: 19 residues. Germline CDR1 MGHDK, CDR2 SYGVNS. The V gene end was trimmed by 0 bases and the J gene end by 7 bases; junction bases not matched to a gene: 12. The DNA for the CDR3 is TGTGCCAGCAGTGAATATATTCCTAGCGGGGGGGCTGAGGACGGGGAGCTGTTTTTT. Its translation is CASSEYIPSGGAEDGELFF.

The chain combines TRBV6-2 or TRBV6-3 with TRBJ2-5; 8 bases agree with TRBD2. V shed 8 bases, J shed 3 bases, and the junction held 11 bases outside the gene matches. This CDR3 contains 15 residues. Germline assignment: CDR1 MNHEY and CDR2 SVGEGT. CDR3 amino acids: CASPPPGLGEETQYF. CDR3 DNA sequence: TGTGCCAGCCCCCCTCCGGGACTAGGTGAAGAGACCCAGTACTTC.